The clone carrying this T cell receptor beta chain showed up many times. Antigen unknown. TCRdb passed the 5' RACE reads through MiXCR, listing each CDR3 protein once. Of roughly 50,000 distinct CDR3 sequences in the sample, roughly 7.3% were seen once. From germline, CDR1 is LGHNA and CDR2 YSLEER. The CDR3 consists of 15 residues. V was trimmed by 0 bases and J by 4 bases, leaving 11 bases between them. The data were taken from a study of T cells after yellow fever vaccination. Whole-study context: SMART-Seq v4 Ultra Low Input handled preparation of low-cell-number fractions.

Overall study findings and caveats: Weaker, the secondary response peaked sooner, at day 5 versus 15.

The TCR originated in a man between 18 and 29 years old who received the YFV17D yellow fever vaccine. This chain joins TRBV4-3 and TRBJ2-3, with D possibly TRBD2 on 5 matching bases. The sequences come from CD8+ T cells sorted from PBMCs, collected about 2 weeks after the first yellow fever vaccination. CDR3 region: CASSQDRTRADTQYF. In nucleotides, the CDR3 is TGCGCCAGCAGCCAAGATAGAACTAGAGCAGATACGCAGTATTTT.